The text below deals with one TCR beta chain. What it recognizes is unknown. The sample originates from a study of T cells in Graves' hyperthyroidism and ophthalmopathy. The study, taken as a whole, reports: Within blood appeared most thyroid clonotypes that had expanded above 0.001. Ophthalmopathy was predicted by the model a median of 6.5 months ahead of onset.

Pregnant or lactating patients were excluded, as were those with uncontrolled infection or other autoimmune disease. Diagnosing involved the use of clinical symptoms, serum thyroxine and TRAb, thyroid ultrasound and orbital computed tomography. The CDR3 has 16 amino acids. J gave up 1 base and V 3 bases, and 2 bases lay outside the gene matches. Germline V CDR1 and CDR2: MGHRA, YSYEKL. The CDR3 regions of TCR beta were amplified from RNA transcripts. First-round RT-PCR targeting the TCR CDR3 was performed with the HTBI primer set. TCRdb ran MiXCR on the multiplex PCR reads and lists one entry per CDR3 protein. The sample has hundreds of thousands of distinct CDR3 sequences, over 12% seen once.

The sequenced sample was blood. The clonotype originates from a woman in her 40s with Graves' ophthalmopathy. The chain is built from TRBV4-1 and TRBJ2-7, with 14 nucleotides matching TRBD2. The CDR3 here is CASSQGLAGESYEQYF. The DNA of the CDR3 is TGCGCCAGCAGCCAGGGACTAGCGGGAGAGTCCTACGAGCAGTACTTC.